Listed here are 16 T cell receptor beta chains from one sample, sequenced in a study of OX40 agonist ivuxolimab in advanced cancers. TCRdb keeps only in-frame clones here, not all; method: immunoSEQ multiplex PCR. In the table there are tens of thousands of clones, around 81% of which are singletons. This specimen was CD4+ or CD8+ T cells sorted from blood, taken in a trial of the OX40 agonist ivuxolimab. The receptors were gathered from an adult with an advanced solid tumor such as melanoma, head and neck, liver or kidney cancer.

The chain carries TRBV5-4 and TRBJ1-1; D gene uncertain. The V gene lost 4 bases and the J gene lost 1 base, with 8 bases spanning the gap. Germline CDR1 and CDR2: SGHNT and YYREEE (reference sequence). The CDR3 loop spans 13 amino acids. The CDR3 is CASSPNPNTEAFF. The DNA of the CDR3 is TGTGCCAGCAGCCCGAACCCGAACACTGAAGCTTTCTTT.

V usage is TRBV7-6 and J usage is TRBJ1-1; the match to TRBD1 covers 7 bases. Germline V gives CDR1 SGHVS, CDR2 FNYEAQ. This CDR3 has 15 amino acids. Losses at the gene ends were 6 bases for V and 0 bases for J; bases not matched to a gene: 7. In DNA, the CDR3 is TGTGCCAGCAGTCTCAGGGGGTTCATGAACACTGAAGCTTTCTTT. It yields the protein CASSLRGFMNTEAFF.

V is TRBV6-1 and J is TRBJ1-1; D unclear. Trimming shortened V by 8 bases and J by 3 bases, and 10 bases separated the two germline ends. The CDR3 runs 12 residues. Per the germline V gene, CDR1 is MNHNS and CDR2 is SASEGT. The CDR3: CASGGLDTEAFF. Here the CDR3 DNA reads TGTGCCAGCGGTGGATTGGACACTGAAGCTTTCTTT.

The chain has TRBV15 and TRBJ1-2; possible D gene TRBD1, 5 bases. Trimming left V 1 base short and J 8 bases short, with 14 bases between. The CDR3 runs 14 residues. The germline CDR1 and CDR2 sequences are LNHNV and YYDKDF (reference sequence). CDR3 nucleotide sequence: TGTGCCACCAGCAGAGGATCCGGCAGGGAAGGCTACACCTTC. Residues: CATSRGSGREGYTF.

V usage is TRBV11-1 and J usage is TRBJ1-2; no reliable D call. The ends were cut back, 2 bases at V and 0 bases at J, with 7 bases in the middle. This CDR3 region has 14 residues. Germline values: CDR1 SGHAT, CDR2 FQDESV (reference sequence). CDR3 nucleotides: TGTGCCAGCAGCTTAAGGGATCCTAACTATGGCTACACCTTC. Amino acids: CASSLRDPNYGYTF.

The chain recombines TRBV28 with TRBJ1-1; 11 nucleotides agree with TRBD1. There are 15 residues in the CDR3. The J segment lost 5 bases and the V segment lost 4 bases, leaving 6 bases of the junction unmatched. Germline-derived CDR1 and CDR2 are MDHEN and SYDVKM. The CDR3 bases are TGTGCCAGCAGTTCAGGACAGGGGGCAAAGACTGAAGCTTTCTTT. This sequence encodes CASSSGQGAKTEAFF.

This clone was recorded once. This CDR3 reads CASSPTGSTDTQYF. In DNA form, the CDR3 reads TGTGCCAGCAGCCCGACAGGCAGCACAGATACGCAGTATTTT. The J gene is TRBJ2-3, the V gene TRBV6-1; D might be TRBD1 (6 bases). This CDR3 has 14 amino acids. The V gene's germline CDR1 is MNHNS and CDR2 SASEGT. Trimming removed 6 bases from V and 0 bases from J, with 10 bases in between.

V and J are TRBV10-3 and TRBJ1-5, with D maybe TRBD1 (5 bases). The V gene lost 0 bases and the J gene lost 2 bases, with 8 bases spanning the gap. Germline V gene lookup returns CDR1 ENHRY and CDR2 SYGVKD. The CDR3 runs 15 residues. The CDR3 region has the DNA TGTGCCATCAGTGAGTCACGAGGGGGCAATCAGCCCCAGCATTTT. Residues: CAISESRGGNQPQHF.

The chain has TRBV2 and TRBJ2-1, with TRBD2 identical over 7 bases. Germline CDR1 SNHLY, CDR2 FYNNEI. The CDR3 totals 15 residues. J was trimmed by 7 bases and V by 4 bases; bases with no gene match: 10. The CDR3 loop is CASSGVAGASNEQFF. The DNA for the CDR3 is TGTGCCAGCAGTGGTGTAGCGGGCGCCTCAAATGAGCAGTTCTTC.

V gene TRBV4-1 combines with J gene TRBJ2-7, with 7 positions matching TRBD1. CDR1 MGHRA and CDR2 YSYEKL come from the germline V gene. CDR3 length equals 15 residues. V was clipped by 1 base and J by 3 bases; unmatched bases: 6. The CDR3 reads CASSQGTGERYEQYF. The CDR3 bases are TGCGCCAGCAGCCAAGGTACAGGGGAGCGCTACGAGCAGTACTTC.

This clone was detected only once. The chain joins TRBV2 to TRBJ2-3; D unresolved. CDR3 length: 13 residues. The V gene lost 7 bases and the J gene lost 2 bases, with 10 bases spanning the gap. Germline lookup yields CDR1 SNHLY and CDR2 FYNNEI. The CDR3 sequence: CASIRLSTDTQYF. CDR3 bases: TGTGCCAGCATAAGGCTTTCCACAGATACGCAGTATTTT.

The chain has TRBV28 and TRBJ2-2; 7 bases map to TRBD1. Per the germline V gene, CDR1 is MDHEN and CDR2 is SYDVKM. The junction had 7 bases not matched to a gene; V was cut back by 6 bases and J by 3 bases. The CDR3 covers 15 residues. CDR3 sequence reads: CASRPSDRDTGELFF. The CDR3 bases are TGTGCCAGCAGACCCTCCGACAGGGACACCGGGGAGCTGTTTTTT.

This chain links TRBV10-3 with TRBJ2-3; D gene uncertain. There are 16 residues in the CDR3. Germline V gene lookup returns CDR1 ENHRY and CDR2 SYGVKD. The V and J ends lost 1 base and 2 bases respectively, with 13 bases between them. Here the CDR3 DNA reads TGTGCCATCAGTGAGTTGACCGACGGATCCACAGATACGCAGTATTTT. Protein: CAISELTDGSTDTQYF.

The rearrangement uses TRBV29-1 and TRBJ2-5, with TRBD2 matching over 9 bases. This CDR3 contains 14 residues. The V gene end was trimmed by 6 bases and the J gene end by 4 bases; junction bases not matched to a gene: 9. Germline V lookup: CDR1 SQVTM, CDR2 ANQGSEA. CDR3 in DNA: TGCAGCGTGGCAGCGGGGGGCCTTATAGAGACCCAGTACTTC. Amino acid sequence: CSVAAGGLIETQYF.

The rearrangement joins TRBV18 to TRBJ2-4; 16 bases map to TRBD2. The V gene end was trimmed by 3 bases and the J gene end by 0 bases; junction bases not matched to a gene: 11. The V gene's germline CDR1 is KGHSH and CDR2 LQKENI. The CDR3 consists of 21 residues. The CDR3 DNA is TGTGCCAGCTCACCCTTAATACCGGGACTAGCGGGAGGGCCAGCCAAAAACATTCAGTACTTC. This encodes CASSPLIPGLAGGPAKNIQYF.

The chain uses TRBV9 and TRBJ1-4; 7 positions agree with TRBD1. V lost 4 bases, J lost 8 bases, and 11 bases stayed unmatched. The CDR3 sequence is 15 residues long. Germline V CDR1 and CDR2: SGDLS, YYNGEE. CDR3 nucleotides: TGTGCCAGCAGCACCTCGACAGGGAGTACCGAAAAACTGTTTTTT. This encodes CASSTSTGSTEKLFF.